This T cell receptor (beta chain) was captured by sequencing in a study of regulatory and conventional T cells in RAG deficiency. Sequencing was performed with immunoSEQ multiplex PCR; in TCRdb, only in-frame clones are kept and a portion is missing. Here the sample spans tens of thousands of clones, approximately 96% being singletons. Findings and caveats of the study: Patient subsets had shorter CDR3s; Omenn Treg-Tconv overlap exceeded 85%. RAG-deficient patients showed markedly lower Shannon entropy and higher Simpson indices than control T-cell subsets.

Blood CD4+ CD25-low CD127-high conventional T cells supplied the genomic DNA template. V lost 1 base, J lost 4 bases, and 10 bases stayed unmatched. Per germline, CDR1 SGHTS and CDR2 YDEGEE. This CDR3 is 16 amino acids long. With regard to this clone: Its cognate antigen is unknown.

This sample was also put to use in a study of regulatory T cells. Turning to that study: Primers: 52 TRBV forward and 13 TRBJ reverse. Skewed V and J usage and few unique V-J pairs marked patient repertoires, most in Tregs.

The sequencing input was CD25- CD4+ T cells sorted from blood. The receptor was derived from a human donor in good health. The chain links TRBV5-8 to TRBJ1-2; 7 bases map to TRBD1. CDR3 in amino acids: CASSLLGQASSYGYTF. The CDR3 DNA reads TGTGCCAGCAGCTTGTTAGGACAGGCATCTAGCTATGGCTACACCTTC.